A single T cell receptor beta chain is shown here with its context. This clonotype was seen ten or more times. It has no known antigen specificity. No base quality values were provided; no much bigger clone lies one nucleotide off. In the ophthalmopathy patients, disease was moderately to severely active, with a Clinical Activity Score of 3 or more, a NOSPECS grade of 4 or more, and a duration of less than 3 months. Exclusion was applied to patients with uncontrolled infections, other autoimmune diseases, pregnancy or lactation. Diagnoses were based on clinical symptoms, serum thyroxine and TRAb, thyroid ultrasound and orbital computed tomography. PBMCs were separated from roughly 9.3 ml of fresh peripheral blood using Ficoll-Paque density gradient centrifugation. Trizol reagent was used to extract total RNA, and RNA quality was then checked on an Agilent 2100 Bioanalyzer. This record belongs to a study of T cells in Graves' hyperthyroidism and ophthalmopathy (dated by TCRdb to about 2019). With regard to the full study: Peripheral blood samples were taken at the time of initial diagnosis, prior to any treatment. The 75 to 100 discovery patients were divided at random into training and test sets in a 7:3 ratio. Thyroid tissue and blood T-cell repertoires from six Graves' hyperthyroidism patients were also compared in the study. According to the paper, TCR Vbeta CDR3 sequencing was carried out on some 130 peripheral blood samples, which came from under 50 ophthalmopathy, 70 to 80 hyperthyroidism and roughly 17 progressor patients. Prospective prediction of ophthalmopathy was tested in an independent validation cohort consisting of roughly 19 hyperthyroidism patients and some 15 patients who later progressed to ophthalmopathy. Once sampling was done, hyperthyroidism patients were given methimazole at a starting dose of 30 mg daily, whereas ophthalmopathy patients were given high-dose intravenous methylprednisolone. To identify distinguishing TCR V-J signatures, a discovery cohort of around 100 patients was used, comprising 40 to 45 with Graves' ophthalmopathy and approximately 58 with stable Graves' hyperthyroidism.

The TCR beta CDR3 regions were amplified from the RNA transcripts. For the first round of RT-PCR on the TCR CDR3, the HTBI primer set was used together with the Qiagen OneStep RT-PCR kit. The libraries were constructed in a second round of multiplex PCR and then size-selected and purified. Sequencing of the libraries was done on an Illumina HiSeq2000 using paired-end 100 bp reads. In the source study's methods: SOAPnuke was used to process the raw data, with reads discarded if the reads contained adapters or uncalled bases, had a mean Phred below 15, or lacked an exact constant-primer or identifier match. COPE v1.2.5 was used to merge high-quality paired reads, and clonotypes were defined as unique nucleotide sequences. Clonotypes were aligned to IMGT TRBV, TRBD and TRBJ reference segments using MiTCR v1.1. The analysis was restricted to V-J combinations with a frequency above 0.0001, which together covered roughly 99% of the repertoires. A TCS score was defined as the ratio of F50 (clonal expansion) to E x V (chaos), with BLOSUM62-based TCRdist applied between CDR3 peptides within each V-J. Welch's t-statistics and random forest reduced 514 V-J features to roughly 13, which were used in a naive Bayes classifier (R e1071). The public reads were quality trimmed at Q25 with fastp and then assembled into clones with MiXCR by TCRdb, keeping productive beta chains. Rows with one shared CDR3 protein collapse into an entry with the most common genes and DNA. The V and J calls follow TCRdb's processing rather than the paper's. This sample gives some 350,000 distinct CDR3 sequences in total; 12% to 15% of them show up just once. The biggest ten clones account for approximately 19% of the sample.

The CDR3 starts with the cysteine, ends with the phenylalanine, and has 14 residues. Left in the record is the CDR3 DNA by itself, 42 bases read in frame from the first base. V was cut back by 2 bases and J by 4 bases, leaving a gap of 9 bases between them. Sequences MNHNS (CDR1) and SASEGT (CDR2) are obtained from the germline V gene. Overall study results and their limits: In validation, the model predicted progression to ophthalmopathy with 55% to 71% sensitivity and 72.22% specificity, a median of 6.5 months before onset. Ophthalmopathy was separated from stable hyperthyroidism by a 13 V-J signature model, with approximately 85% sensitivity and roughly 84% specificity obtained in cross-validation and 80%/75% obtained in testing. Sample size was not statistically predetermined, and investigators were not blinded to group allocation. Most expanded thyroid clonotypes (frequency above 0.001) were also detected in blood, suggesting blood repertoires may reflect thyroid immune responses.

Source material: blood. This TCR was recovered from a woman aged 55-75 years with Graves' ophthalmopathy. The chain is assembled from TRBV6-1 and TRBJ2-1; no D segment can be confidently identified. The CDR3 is CASSESNLYNEQFF. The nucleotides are TGTGCCAGCAGTGAATCTAACCTATACAATGAGCAGTTCTTC.